This T cell receptor (beta chain) comes out of a study of blood T cells in healthy people across ages. A second PCR, run for about 6 to 12 cycles, used a sample-barcoded 5' primer plus a J-beta primer mix. TCRdb reanalysed the 5' RACE reads using MiXCR and keeps one entry per CDR3 protein. The sample lists about 1,500,000 distinct CDR3 sequences, roughly 27% occurring once. The CDR3 has 13 amino acids. Germline CDR1 reads LGHDT; CDR2 reads YNNKEL (reference sequence). In its sample, this clonotype was seen many times. The junction departs from germline at one end; a sequencing error may be responsible.

Sequencing input: blood. The TCR comes from a woman aged 25 to 39 in good health. This sequence joins TRBV3-1 and TRBJ2-7, with D maybe TRBD2 (5 bases). The CDR3, as DNA: TGCGCCAGCAGCCAAGTACCGGGGAGCGAGCAGTACTTC. It encodes CASSQVPGSEQYF.